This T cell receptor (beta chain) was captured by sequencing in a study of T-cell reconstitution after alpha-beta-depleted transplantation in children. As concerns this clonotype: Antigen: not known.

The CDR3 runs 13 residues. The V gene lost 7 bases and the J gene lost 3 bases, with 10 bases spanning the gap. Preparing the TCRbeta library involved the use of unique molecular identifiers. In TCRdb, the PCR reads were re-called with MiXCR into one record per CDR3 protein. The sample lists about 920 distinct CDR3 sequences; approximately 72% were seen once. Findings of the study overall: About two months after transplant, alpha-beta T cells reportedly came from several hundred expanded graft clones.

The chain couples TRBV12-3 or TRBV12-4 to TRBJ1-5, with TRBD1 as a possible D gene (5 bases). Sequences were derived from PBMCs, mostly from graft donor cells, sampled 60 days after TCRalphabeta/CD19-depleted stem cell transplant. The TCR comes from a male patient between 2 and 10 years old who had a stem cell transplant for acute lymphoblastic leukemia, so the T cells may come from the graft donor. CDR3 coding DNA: TGTGCCAGCACCCAGGGTTCCAATCAGCCCCAGCATTTT. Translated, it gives CASTQGSNQPQHF.